The text below deals with one TCR beta chain. Its antigen specificity is not known. Base qualities are not at hand, and no much larger clone is one base apart. The immunoSEQ Assay, a bias-controlled multiplex PCR, was used to amplify TCRbeta CDR3 regions from genomic DNA. As for how the authors treated the data: Within the assay, amplification of reference gene primers was used to estimate how many nucleated cells each sample contained. To quantify the absolute abundance of each unique TCRbeta CDR3 rearrangement, sequence reads were collapsed and filtered. For each sample, productive Simpson clonality was calculated by taking the square root of Simpson's diversity index across productive rearrangements. TCRdb provides this immuneACCESS table in a form limited to in-frame rearrangements. Some clones are lacking; in checked studies, under half of them reflect an unresolved V gene, and why the rest are absent is not known. D and trimming were read from the DNA, whereas the V and J calls and clone size are those reported in that table. Within this sample are about 200,000 clones, with around 87% of them counted one time only. The ten largest clones add up to roughly 3% of the sample.

Whole blood was collected in K2EDTA tubes by collaborating institutions according to the institutions' own protocols. Collaborator samples were shipped for TCRbeta analysis as frozen whole blood, isolated PBMCs, or DNA extracted from either sample type. The entry originates in a study of blood T cell repertoires in COVID-19 (dated by TCRdb to 2018 to 2021). About the study as a whole: Samples from collaborators originated in the United States, Italy and Spain and spanned both the acute and convalescent phases of COVID-19. The material from the prospective study consisted of cDNA or gDNA derived from T cells, B-cell-depleted T cells, or PBMCs. Sample metadata almost always included a de-identified subject ID, COVID-19 status, age in years and sex. Subjects who had been exposed to COVID-19, were actively infected with it, or had recovered from it provided the deeply sampled blood TCRbeta repertoires that made up the dataset. The repertoires were made available in a free public database intended to serve as a resource for research on the immune response to SARS-CoV-2. The samples were drawn from two sources: the first 160 participants of the ongoing ImmuneRACE study, and some 1,300 subjects contributed by 6 global collaborators. Where available, HLA class I and class II types were taken from metadata supplied by the sample provider and were not determined by assay-based typing.

The CDR3, cysteine through phenylalanine, is 16 amino acids long. Kept here is only the CDR3 DNA, which spans 48 bases and is read in frame from base 1. V is pruned by 5 bases and J by 8 bases, leaving 14 bases of the junction without a gene match. The germline V gene specifies SGHTA as CDR1 and FQGTGA as CDR2. Study-level results and caveats: The amount of clinical and demographic metadata varied by source and participant and was provided uncurated.

The chain is assembled from TRBV7-3 and TRBJ2-1, with 8 bases in between that match TRBD1. This receptor was obtained from a man aged 55 to 70 with acute or convalescent COVID-19. The sequencing input was peripheral blood. The DNA reads as follows: TGTGCCAGCAGCGCCGGCCTCCTCGGACAGGGACATGAGCAGTTCTTC. Its product reads: CASSAGLLGQGHEQFF. With the portions outside the CDR3 filled from the reference TRBV7-3 and TRBJ2-1 genes, the complete variable region becomes GAGVSQTPSNKVTEKGKYVELRCDPISGHTALYWYRQSLGQGPEFLIYFQGTGAADDSGLPNDRFFAVRPEGSVSTLKIQRTERGDSAVYLCASSAGLLGQGHEQFFGPGTRLTVL.